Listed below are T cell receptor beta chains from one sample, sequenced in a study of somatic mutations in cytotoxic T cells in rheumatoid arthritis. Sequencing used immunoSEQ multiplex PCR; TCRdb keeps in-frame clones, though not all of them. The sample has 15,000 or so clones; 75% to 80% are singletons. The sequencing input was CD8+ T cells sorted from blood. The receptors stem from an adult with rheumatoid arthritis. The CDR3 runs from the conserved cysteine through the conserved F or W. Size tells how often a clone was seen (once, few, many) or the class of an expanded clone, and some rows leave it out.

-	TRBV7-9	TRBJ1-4	CASSSRRTVTNEKLFF
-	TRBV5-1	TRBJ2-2	CASSFSGGANTGELFF
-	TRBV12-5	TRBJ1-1	CASGLAGTEAFF
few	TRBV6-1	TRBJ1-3	CASSEAGGTTGNTIYF
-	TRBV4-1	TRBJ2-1	CASSQETVYNEQFF
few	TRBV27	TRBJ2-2	CASKSWANTGELFF
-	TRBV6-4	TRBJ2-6	CASATGSGANVLTF
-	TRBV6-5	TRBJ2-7	CASSPGTGFEQYF
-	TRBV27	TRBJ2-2	CASSPSLAGTYLDTGELFF
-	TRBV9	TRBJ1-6	CASSVSGTGWGSPLHF
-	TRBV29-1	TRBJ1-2	CSVRQGEGYTF
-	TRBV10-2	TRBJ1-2	CATSGFPTGGLPYGYTF
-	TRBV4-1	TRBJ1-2	CASEGGRRYTF
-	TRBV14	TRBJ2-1	CASSQESSGVSEQFF
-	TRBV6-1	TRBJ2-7	CASSEAFQYEQYF
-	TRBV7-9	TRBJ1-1	CASSPAVPPEAFF
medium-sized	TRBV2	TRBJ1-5	CASSSGTDSNQPQHF
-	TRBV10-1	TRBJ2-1	CASSSPRLAGGKDNEQFF
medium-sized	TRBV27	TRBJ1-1	CASSPAGDQTFF
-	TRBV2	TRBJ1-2	CASSEPGQGYYGYTF